The entry that follows covers one TCR beta chain sequence. Trimming cost V 0 bases and J 10 bases, with 8 bases left between them. Germline V gives CDR1 MNHNY, CDR2 SVGAGI (reference sequence). The CDR3 runs to 12 residues. This entry comes from a study of blood T cell repertoires in COVID-19. Turning to the study itself: T cells, B-cell-depleted T cells, or PBMCs provided the cDNA or gDNA that served as material.

The cohort comprised adults aged about 18 to 100 years residing in under 30 US areas. Original data processing: Reference gene primer amplification yielded estimated nucleated cell counts. Generated by immunoSEQ multiplex PCR, the TCRdb table keeps only in-frame clones and is missing some. V and J calls and clone size are as listed in that table; D and trimming were resolved from the DNA. The sample carries about 200,000 clones, 86% recorded once. The sample taken for sequencing was PBMCs or T cells enriched from blood (not recorded which). This sequence originates from a woman aged 25-40 years who had been exposed to COVID-19. The rearrangement joins TRBV6-6 to TRBJ2-3; tentative D call: TRBD1 (5 bases). The CDR3 spells CASSYSEGAQYF. The CDR3 DNA is TGTGCCAGCAGTTACTCAGAAGGGGCGCAGTATTTT.